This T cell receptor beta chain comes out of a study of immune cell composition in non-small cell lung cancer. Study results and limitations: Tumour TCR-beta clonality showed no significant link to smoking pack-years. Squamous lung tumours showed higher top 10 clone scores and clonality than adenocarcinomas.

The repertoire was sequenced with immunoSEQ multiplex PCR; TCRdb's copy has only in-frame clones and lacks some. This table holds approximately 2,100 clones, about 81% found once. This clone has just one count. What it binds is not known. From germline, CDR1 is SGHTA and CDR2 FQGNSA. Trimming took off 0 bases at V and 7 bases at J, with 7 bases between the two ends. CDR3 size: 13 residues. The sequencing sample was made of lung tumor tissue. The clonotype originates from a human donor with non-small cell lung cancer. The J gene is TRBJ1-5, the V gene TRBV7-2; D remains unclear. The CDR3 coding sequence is TGTGCCAGCAGCTTAGCGAGAGGGCAGCCCCAGCATTTT. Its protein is CASSLARGQPQHF.